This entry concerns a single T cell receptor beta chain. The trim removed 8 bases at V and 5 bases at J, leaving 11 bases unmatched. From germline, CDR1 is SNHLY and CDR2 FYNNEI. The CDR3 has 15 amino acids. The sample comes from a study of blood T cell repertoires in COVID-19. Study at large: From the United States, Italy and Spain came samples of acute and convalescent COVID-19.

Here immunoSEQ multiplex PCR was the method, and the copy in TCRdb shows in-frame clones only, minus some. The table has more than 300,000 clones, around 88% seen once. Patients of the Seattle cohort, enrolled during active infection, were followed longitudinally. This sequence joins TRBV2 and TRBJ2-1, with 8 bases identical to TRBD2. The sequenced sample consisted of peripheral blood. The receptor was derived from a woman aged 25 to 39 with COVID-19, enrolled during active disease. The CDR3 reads CASHRTGGAHNEQFF. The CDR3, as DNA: TGTGCCAGCCACCGGACCGGGGGGGCCCACAATGAGCAGTTCTTC. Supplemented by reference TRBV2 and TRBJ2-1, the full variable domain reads EPEVTQTPSHQVTQMGQEVILRCVPISNHLYFYWYRQILGQKVEFLVSFYNNEISEKSEIFDDQFSVERPDGSNFTLKIRSTKLEDSAMYFCASHRTGGAHNEQFFGPGTRLTVL.